What follows are 9 T cell receptor beta chains derived from one specimen sequenced in a study of blood T cell repertoires in COVID-19. Sequenced by immunoSEQ multiplex PCR; TCRdb stores in-frame clones only, minus some. The sample contains fewer than 250,000 clones, around four fifths of which appear only once. Material: peripheral blood. The receptor source for this set is a man aged 50-60 years with acute or convalescent COVID-19.

V is TRBV4-1 and J is TRBJ1-2; a possible D gene is TRBD1 (6 bases). The CDR3 has 14 residues. The V end lost 2 bases, the J end lost 7 bases, and 14 bases lay between the germline ends. Germline CDR1 MGHRA, CDR2 YSYEKL. The CDR3 DNA sequence: TGCGCCAGCAGCCAACCCGAGGGGGTAAGTGGCTACACCTTC. Amino acid sequence: CASSQPEGVSGYTF.

The chain couples TRBV5-1 to TRBJ2-1; 11 positions match TRBD2. Germline-derived CDR1 and CDR2 are SGHRS and YFSETQ. This CDR3 region has 15 residues. Trimming at V came to 4 bases and at J to 3 bases, leaving 3 bases not matched to a gene. The CDR3 here is CASSVTSGGYNEQFF. For the CDR3, the DNA is TGCGCCAGCAGCGTAACTAGCGGGGGCTACAATGAGCAGTTCTTC.

This clone was found once. The rearrangement uses TRBV7-3 and TRBJ2-1; 7 positions agree with TRBD2. CDR1 and CDR2 (germline): SGHTA, FQGTGA. The CDR3 runs 15 residues. V dropped 6 bases and J dropped 4; count of bases not matched to a gene: 9. CDR3 protein: CASSRSGPTYNEQFF. The CDR3 DNA follows: TGTGCCAGCAGTCGTAGCGGGCCTACTTACAATGAGCAGTTCTTC. Using reference TRBV7-3 and TRBJ2-1 for the parts outside the CDR3, the full variable domain is GAGVSQTPSNKVTEKGKYVELRCDPISGHTALYWYRQSLGQGPEFLIYFQGTGAADDSGLPNDRFFAVRPEGSVSTLKIQRTERGDSAVYLCASSRSGPTYNEQFFGPGTRLTVL.

The chain combines TRBV5-4 with TRBJ2-1; D gene uncertain. Trimming stripped 7 bases from V and 6 bases from J, with 14 bases between. The germline V gene encodes CDR1 SGHNT and CDR2 YYREEE (reference sequence). CDR3 length equals 13 residues. The CDR3 loop is CASELGSGNEQFF. CDR3 in DNA: TGTGCCAGCGAACTTGGGTCGGGCAATGAGCAGTTCTTC.

The chain links TRBV6-5 to TRBJ1-3, with no clear D. Germline V gene data show CDR1 as MNHEY and CDR2 as SVGAGI. With 8 bases removed from V and 1 base from J, the gap between germline ends came to 9 bases. This CDR3 spans 13 amino acids. The CDR3 spells CASAGMSGNTIYF. As DNA, the CDR3 is TGTGCCAGCGCGGGAATGTCTGGAAACACCATATATTTT.

This clone was seen once. The genes are TRBV9 and TRBJ1-1, with TRBD1 identical over 9 bases. This CDR3 comprises 15 residues. The trim removed 0 bases at V and 3 bases at J, leaving 3 bases unmatched. CDR1 and CDR2 from the germline V gene are SGDLS and YYNGEE. The CDR3 bases are TGTGCCAGCAGCGTAGCGGGACAGGGATACACTGAAGCTTTCTTT. Translation gives CASSVAGQGYTEAFF.

The chain uses TRBV6-1 and TRBJ2-7; 12 positions agree with TRBD2. The CDR3 runs 16 residues. Germline loops: CDR1 MNHNS, CDR2 SASEGT. The J segment lost 2 bases and the V segment lost 0 bases, leaving 2 bases of the junction unmatched. Here the CDR3 DNA reads TGTGCCAGCAGTGAAGCGCTAGCGGGAGGGGCCTACGAGCAGTACTTC. Protein: CASSEALAGGAYEQYF.

A single count supports this clone. The rearrangement joins TRBV27 to TRBJ2-1; 9 bases match TRBD2. Germline V lookup: CDR1 MNHEY, CDR2 SMNVEV (reference sequence). CDR3 length equals 14 residues. V dropped 3 bases and J dropped 7; count of bases not matched to a gene: 4. The CDR3 reads CASSFQAGGNEQFF. The CDR3, as DNA: TGTGCCAGCAGTTTCCAAGCGGGAGGAAATGAGCAGTTCTTC.

The rearrangement joins TRBV5-4 to TRBJ2-5; 9 bases align to TRBD2. Germline values: CDR1 SGHNT, CDR2 YYREEE (reference sequence). J lost 1 base, V lost 1 base, and 2 bases had no gene match. This CDR3 has 15 residues. The CDR3: CASSLLAGAQETQYF. As DNA, the CDR3 is TGTGCCAGCAGCTTGTTAGCGGGAGCCCAAGAGACCCAGTACTTC.